One and the same sample provided the 15 T cell receptor beta chains below, sequenced in a study of cytomegalovirus exposure and HLA in healthy donors. PCR amplification relied on 60 Vbeta primers (plus 13 Jbeta primers). This table comes from immunoSEQ multiplex PCR, and its TCRdb copy is limited to in-frame clones, with some not included. This repertoire includes fewer than 85,000 clones. Material for sequencing was PBMCs. These receptors came from a man aged 30-40 years in good health and CMV-seronegative.

This chain links TRBV5-1 with TRBJ2-1; 13 bases fit TRBD2. CDR1 is SGHRS and CDR2 is YFSETQ in the germline V gene. Trimming took 7 bases from V and 9 from J; bases not matched to a gene: 4. The CDR3 length is 13 residues. The CDR3 is CASSGTSGAEQFF. The CDR3 DNA reads TGCGCCAGCTCCGGGACTAGCGGGGCTGAGCAGTTCTTC.

This chain joins TRBV19 and TRBJ2-1; tentative D call: TRBD2 (5 bases). Trimming removed 3 bases from V and 9 bases from J, with 15 bases in between. Germline V gene data show CDR1 as LNHDA and CDR2 as SQIVND (reference sequence). The CDR3 totals 14 residues. CDR3 coding DNA: TGTGCCAGTAGTATTGGGCTAGCACTAAGTGAGCAGTTCTTC. The encoded protein is CASSIGLALSEQFF. Based on the CDR3 plus reference TRBV19 and TRBJ2-1, the full variable domain is DGGITQSPKYLFRKEGQNVTLSCEQNLNHDAMYWYRQDPGQGLRLIYYSQIVNDFQKGDIAEGYSVSREKKESFPLTVTSAQKNPTAFYLCASSIGLALSEQFFGPGTRLTVL.

This sequence joins TRBV18 and TRBJ2-1; possible D gene TRBD1, 6 bases. The ends were cut back, 10 bases at V and 0 bases at J, with 19 bases in the middle. Germline V lookup: CDR1 KGHSH, CDR2 LQKENI. The CDR3 extends over 16 amino acids. The DNA for the CDR3 is TGTGCCACCTCTCCTCCGGGACACAACTCCTACAATGAGCAGTTCTTC. Protein sequence: CATSPPGHNSYNEQFF.

The chain joins TRBV7-7 to TRBJ2-7; 10 bases line up with TRBD2. The CDR3 is 15 residues long. The V gene's germline CDR1 is SSHAT and CDR2 FNYEAQ (reference sequence). The trim removed 6 bases at V and 2 bases at J, leaving 7 bases unmatched. CDR3 residues: CASSLLAGSTYEQYF. The CDR3 nucleotides read TGTGCCAGCAGTCTACTAGCGGGATCAACCTACGAGCAGTACTTC. The full variable domain, with the rest looked up from reference TRBV7-7 and TRBJ2-7, is GAGVSQSPRYKVTKRGQDVTLRCDPISSHATLYWYQQALGQGPEFLTYFNYEAQPDKSGLPSDRFSAERPEGSISTLTIQRTEQRDSAMYRCASSLLAGSTYEQYFGPGTRLTVT.

J is TRBJ2-1 and V is TRBV30; 9 nucleotides line up with TRBD2. The CDR3 has 17 amino acids. V dropped 3 bases and J dropped 3; count of bases not matched to a gene: 12. The germline V gene encodes CDR1 GTSNPN and CDR2 SVGIG (reference sequence). CDR3 loop: CAWRVGSGRGYYNEQFF. As DNA, the CDR3 is TGTGCCTGGAGAGTTGGTAGCGGGAGAGGATACTACAATGAGCAGTTCTTC.

The V gene is TRBV5-4, the J gene TRBJ2-7, with 7 bases matching TRBD1. The CDR3 consists of 16 residues. J was trimmed by 0 bases and V by 4 bases; bases with no gene match: 10. CDR1 and CDR2 from the germline V gene are SGHNT and YYREEE (reference sequence). The CDR3 loop reads CASSNERDRPSYEQYF. CDR3 bases: TGTGCCAGCAGCAATGAACGGGACAGACCCTCCTACGAGCAGTACTTC.

J is TRBJ1-6 and V is TRBV15; D is ambiguous. V was clipped by 1 base and J by 6 bases, with 10 bases between them. The germline V gene encodes CDR1 LNHNV and CDR2 YYDKDF (reference sequence). The CDR3 covers 15 residues. This chain's CDR3 is CATSRGGYSNSPLHF. The CDR3 nucleotides are TGTGCCACCAGCAGAGGAGGGTATAGTAATTCACCCCTCCACTTT.

The chain has TRBV25-1 and TRBJ1-5, with a possible D match to TRBD1 (5 bases). This CDR3 spans 13 amino acids. Trimming took 1 base from V and 7 from J, leaving 8 bases between them. Germline V gene data show CDR1 as MGHDK and CDR2 as SYGVNS. The CDR3: CASSEWEGQPQHF. DNA of the CDR3: TGTGCCAGCAGTGAATGGGAGGGGCAGCCCCAGCATTTT.

J is TRBJ1-1 and V is TRBV6-1; TRBD1 might be the D (5 bases). Trimming left V 1 base short and J 4 bases short, with 13 bases between. This CDR3 region has 15 residues. Germline V lookup: CDR1 MNHNS, CDR2 SASEGT. CDR3 nucleotide sequence: TGTGCCAGCAGTGAAGGTCCAGGGAGGGTCACTGAAGCTTTCTTT. Protein product: CASSEGPGRVTEAFF.

The chain is built from TRBV6-5 and TRBJ1-1; the D gene is possibly TRBD1 (5 bases). CDR3 length: 11 residues. Trimming removed 6 bases at V and 14 bases at J, with 16 bases between. From germline, CDR1 is MNHEY and CDR2 SVGAGI. The CDR3 region has the DNA TGTGCCAGCAGCAAACCCGGGGGTTTATTCTTT. Its translation is CASSKPGGLFF.

The chain is built from TRBV15 and TRBJ2-7; 9 bases map to TRBD2. CDR3 size: 16 residues. The trim removed 5 bases at V and 6 bases at J, leaving 14 bases unmatched. The V gene's germline CDR1 is LNHNV and CDR2 YYDKDF (reference sequence). The CDR3 coding sequence is TGTGCCACCAGCGACGAACTACTAGCGGGTCTGGGCGAGCAGTACTTC. This codes for CATSDELLAGLGEQYF. The variable domain in full, with the rest retrieved from reference TRBV15 and TRBJ2-7, is DAMVIQNPRYQVTQFGKPVTLSCSQTLNHNVMYWYQQKSSQAPKLLFHYYDKDFNNEADTPDNFQSRRPNTSFCFLDIRSPGLGDTAMYLCATSDELLAGLGEQYFGPGTRLTVT.

CDR3 loop: CASSLGGGFEKLFF. The DNA for the CDR3 is TGTGCCAGCAGCCTGGGCGGAGGGTTCGAAAAACTGTTTTTT. V is TRBV5-4 and J is TRBJ1-4; D is undetermined. V was trimmed by 4 bases and J by 8 bases, leaving 15 bases between them. Looked up from germline, CDR1 is SGHNT and CDR2 is YYREEE (reference sequence). There are 14 residues in the CDR3.

V is TRBV9 and J is TRBJ1-4, with unresolved D. Germline V gene lookup returns CDR1 SGDLS and CDR2 YYNGEE. The V gene lost 0 bases and the J gene lost 8 bases, with 11 bases spanning the gap. This CDR3 spans 14 amino acids. CDR3 nucleotide sequence: TGTGCCAGCAGCGTAGCTCCCCTCGGGGAAAAACTGTTTTTT. Its protein product is CASSVAPLGEKLFF.

This CDR3 is CSVVNSAASDRGYGYTF. As DNA, the CDR3 is TGCAGCGTTGTGAATTCGGCAGCCTCCGACCGGGGCTATGGCTACACCTTC. The chain has TRBV29-1 and TRBJ1-2; D is uncertain. The V and J ends lost 4 bases and 4 bases respectively, with 25 bases between them. Germline assignment: CDR1 SQVTM and CDR2 ANQGSEA. This CDR3 has 17 residues.

V is TRBV15 and J is TRBJ1-5, with D perhaps matching TRBD1 (5 bases). V was clipped by 0 bases and J by 5 bases, with 8 bases between them. The V gene's germline CDR1 is LNHNV and CDR2 YYDKDF (reference sequence). This CDR3 is built from 14 residues. CDR3 amino acids: CATSRDREYQPQHF. The CDR3 DNA reads TGTGCCACCAGCAGAGACAGGGAATATCAGCCCCAGCATTTT.